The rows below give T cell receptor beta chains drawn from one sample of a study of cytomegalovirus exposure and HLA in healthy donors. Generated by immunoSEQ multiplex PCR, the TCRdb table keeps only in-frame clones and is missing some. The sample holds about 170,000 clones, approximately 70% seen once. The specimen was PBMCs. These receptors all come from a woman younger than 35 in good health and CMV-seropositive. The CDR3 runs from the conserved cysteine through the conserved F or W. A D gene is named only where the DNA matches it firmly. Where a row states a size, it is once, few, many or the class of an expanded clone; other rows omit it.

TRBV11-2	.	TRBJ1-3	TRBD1	CASSLGQLSGNTIYF	TGTGCCAGCAGCTTGGGACAGCTCTCTGGAAACACCATATATTTT
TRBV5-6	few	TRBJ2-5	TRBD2	CASSLGGLGRETQYF	TGTGCCAGCAGCTTGGGGGGACTAGGCCGGGAGACCCAGTACTTC
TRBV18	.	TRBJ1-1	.	CASSAGLNTEAFF	TGTGCCAGCTCAGCCGGGTTGAACACTGAAGCTTTCTTT
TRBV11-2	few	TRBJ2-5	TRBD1	CASRASGTGKETQYF	TGTGCCAGCAGGGCGAGTGGGACAGGGAAAGAGACCCAGTACTTC
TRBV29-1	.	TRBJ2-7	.	CSVEDRQTQYF	TGCAGCGTTGAAGATCGACAGACGCAGTACTTC
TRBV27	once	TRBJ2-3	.	CASSPMGLARSTDTQYF	TGTGCCAGCAGCCCCATGGGGCTAGCGAGGAGCACAGATACGCAGTATTTT
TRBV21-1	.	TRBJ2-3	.	CASSKVGSGASTDTQYF	.
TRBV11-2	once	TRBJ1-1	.	CASSLDKNREAFF	TGTGCCAGCAGCTTAGATAAAAACAGGGAAGCTTTCTTT
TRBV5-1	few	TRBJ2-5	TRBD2	CASSRKTSGGLYQETQYF	TGCGCCAGCAGCAGGAAGACTAGCGGGGGCCTGTACCAAGAGACCCAGTACTTC
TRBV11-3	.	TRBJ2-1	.	CASSQNSPEQFF	TGTGCCAGCAGCCAAAACAGCCCTGAGCAGTTCTTC
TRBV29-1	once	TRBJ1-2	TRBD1	CSAKTGQGIYGYTF	TGCAGCGCCAAGACTGGACAGGGGATCTATGGCTACACCTTC
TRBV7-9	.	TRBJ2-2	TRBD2	CASSLLSSGGPGELFF	TGTGCCAGCAGCTTACTCTCTAGCGGGGGGCCCGGGGAGCTGTTTTTT
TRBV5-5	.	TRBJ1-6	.	CASSLILSPDGEF	TGTGCCAGCAGCTTGATATTGAGCCCCGACGGGGAGTTT
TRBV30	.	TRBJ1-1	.	CAWSVGTGRAFF	TGTGCCTGGAGTGTGGGGACCGGGAGAGCTTTCTTT
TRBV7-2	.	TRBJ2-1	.	CASSWAAGGNNEQFF	TGTGCCAGCAGCTGGGCCGCAGGCGGGAACAATGAGCAGTTCTTC
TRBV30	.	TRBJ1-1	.	CAWSPLMNTEAFF	TGTGCCTGGAGTCCGTTAATGAACACTGAAGCTTTCTTT
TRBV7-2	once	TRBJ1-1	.	CASSLGAANTEAFF	TGTGCCAGCAGCTTAGGGGCAGCCAACACTGAAGCTTTCTTT
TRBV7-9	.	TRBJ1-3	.	CASSSLTGTSSGNTIYF	TGTGCCAGCAGCTCGCTTACAGGGACTAGCTCTGGAAACACCATATATTTT
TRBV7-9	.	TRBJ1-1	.	CASSFGLREAFF	TGTGCCAGCAGCTTCGGACTGAGAGAAGCTTTCTTT
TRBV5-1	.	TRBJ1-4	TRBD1	CASSRQGHATNEKLFF	TGCGCCAGCAGCCGACAGGGGCATGCAACTAATGAAAAACTGTTTTTT
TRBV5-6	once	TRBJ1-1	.	CASSLVAATEAFF	TGTGCCAGCAGCTTGGTTGCGGCGACTGAAGCTTTCTTT
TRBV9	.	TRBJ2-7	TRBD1	CASSQGQVSYEQYF	TGTGCCAGCTCACAAGGACAGGTCTCCTACGAGCAGTACTTC
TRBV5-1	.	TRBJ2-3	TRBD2	CASSSRTSGYADTQYF	TGCGCCAGCAGCTCCCGGACTAGCGGGTACGCAGATACGCAGTATTTT
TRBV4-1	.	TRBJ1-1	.	CASSQESVNTEAFF	TGCGCCAGCAGCCAAGAATCAGTGAACACTGAAGCTTTCTTT
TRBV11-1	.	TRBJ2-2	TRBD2	CASSLTSPGTGELFF	TGTGCCAGCAGCTTGACTAGCCCTGGGACCGGGGAGCTGTTTTTT
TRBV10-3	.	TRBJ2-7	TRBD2	CAVRGGLYEQYF	TGTGCCGTCCGCGGGGGGCTCTACGAGCAGTACTTC
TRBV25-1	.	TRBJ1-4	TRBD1	CATLDRGGEKLFF	TGTGCCACCCTGGACAGGGGCGGTGAAAAACTGTTTTTT
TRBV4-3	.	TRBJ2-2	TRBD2	CASSQDSSGGRDGELFF	TGCGCCAGCAGCCAAGATTCCAGCGGGGGACGAGACGGGGAGCTGTTTTTT
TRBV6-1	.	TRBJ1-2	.	CASGEHRLDGYTF	TGTGCAAGCGGAGAGCATCGCCTTGATGGCTACACCTTC